The 32 T cell receptor beta chains listed next were all sequenced from one sample in a study of beta chain features in type 1 diabetes. Expressed TCRB transcripts were sequenced because the isolated RNA had all been reverse transcribed beforehand. Repertoires were generated with immunoSEQ multiplex PCR, while TCRdb's copy carries only in-frame clones and drops some. Seen here are 200,000 to 250,000 clones, roughly two thirds observed once, and the top ten hold roughly 0.048%. The sample taken for sequencing was naive CD4+ T cells from blood. Every receptor here comes from a man under 40 in good health.

The chain couples TRBV30 to TRBJ2-5; D gene unclear. Germline V gene sequence: CDR1 GTSNPN, CDR2 SVGIG (reference sequence). The V and J ends lost 3 bases and 1 base respectively, with 9 bases between them. This CDR3 comprises 13 residues. The CDR3 DNA follows: TGTGCCTGGAGCGCTAGAATCCAAGAGACCCAGTACTTC. Its protein is CAWSARIQETQYF.

Details on this clone: Additional DNA sequences in this sample encode the identical CDR3. This chain uses TRBV7-2 with TRBJ2-5; the D is unclear. Deletions cut 1 base from V and 2 bases from J, with 5 bases between. Germline CDR1 and CDR2: SGHTA and FQGNSA. This CDR3 comprises 13 residues. CDR3 nucleotides: TGTGCCAGCAGCTTAGGTGCGCAAGAGACCCAGTACTTC. Amino acid sequence: CASSLGAQETQYF.

V is TRBV7-9 and J is TRBJ2-1; no definite D call. Looked up from germline, CDR1 is SEHNR and CDR2 is FQNEAQ (reference sequence). The CDR3 spans 13 residues. Trimming pared 4 bases from V and 6 bases from J, leaving 10 bases between. For the CDR3, the DNA is TGTGCCAGCAGCTCCATGGGGTTCAATGAGCAGTTCTTC. It codes for CASSSMGFNEQFF.

The V gene is TRBV30, the J gene TRBJ1-3; D unresolved. Trimming cost V 3 bases and J 1 base, with 7 bases left between them. Germline V gene sequence: CDR1 GTSNPN, CDR2 SVGIG (reference sequence). The CDR3 contains 13 residues. CDR3 sequence: CAWRGISGNTIYF. In nucleotides, the CDR3 is TGTGCCTGGAGGGGTATATCTGGAAACACCATATATTTT.

V and J are TRBV7-2 and TRBJ1-2; a possible D gene is TRBD1 (5 bases). Trimming shortened V by 1 base and J by 2 bases, and 14 bases separated the two germline ends. Per the germline V gene, CDR1 is SGHTA and CDR2 is FQGNSA. CDR3 length equals 16 residues. The CDR3: CASSLEPGRVNYGYTF. CDR3 coding DNA: TGTGCCAGCAGCTTAGAACCGGGCAGGGTAAACTATGGCTACACCTTC.

The chain recombines TRBV30 with TRBJ2-1; possible D gene TRBD1, 7 bases. Trimming pared 0 bases from V and 7 bases from J, leaving 13 bases between. Germline V gene sequence: CDR1 GTSNPN, CDR2 SVGIG (reference sequence). The CDR3 has 14 residues. CDR3 region: CAWSVRRDSNEQFF. The DNA for the CDR3 is TGTGCCTGGAGTGTTCGGCGGGACAGTAATGAGCAGTTCTTC.

The chain links TRBV7-2 to TRBJ2-5, with D tentatively TRBD2 (5 bases). V was shortened by 3 bases and J by 5 bases, with 13 bases between the two germline ends. CDR3 length: 14 residues. Germline values: CDR1 SGHTA, CDR2 FQGNSA. CDR3 coding DNA: TGTGCCAGCAGCTTCGGGATCCTAGGGGAGACCCAGTACTTC. Its translation: CASSFGILGETQYF.

This clone was observed once. The chain has TRBV9 and TRBJ2-5; TRBD2 is a possible D gene (6 bases). Trimming took off 0 bases at V and 2 bases at J, with 11 bases between the two ends. The CDR3 contains 15 residues. Germline CDR1 is SGDLS and CDR2 is YYNGEE. The CDR3 region is CASSVAAGLQETQYF. DNA of the CDR3: TGTGCCAGCAGCGTAGCTGCTGGACTACAAGAGACCCAGTACTTC.

The chain has TRBV10-3 and TRBJ2-1; D not resolved. V was trimmed by 6 bases and J by 2 bases, leaving 14 bases between them. Germline loops: CDR1 ENHRY, CDR2 SYGVKD. This CDR3 has 15 amino acids. CDR3 residues: CAISDLGITYNEQFF. CDR3 coding DNA: TGTGCCATCAGCGACTTGGGGATAACCTACAATGAGCAGTTCTTC.

This clone was detected only a few times. The J gene is TRBJ2-7, the V gene TRBV20-1; a possible D gene is TRBD2 (6 bases). The germline gives CDR1 DFQATT, CDR2 SNEGSKA (reference sequence). Trimming pared 6 bases from V and 6 bases from J, leaving 12 bases between. CDR3 length equals 11 residues. In DNA, the CDR3 is TGCAGTGCGCGGGACGATGGCGAGCAGTACTTC. Translated: CSARDDGEQYF.

The chain uses TRBV7-2 and TRBJ2-3, with 10 bases matching TRBD2. V shed 2 bases and J 6 bases; nucleotides not matched to a gene: 8. CDR3 size: 16 residues. The V gene's germline CDR1 is SGHTA and CDR2 FQGNSA. The CDR3 DNA reads TGTGCCAGCAGCTTAAGGCCTAGCGGGAGTACGGATACGCAGTATTTT. Its translation: CASSLRPSGSTDTQYF. The whole variable domain, remainder taken from reference TRBV7-2 and TRBJ2-3, is GAGVSQSPSNKVTEKGKDVELRCDPISGHTALYWYRQSLGQGLEFLIYFQGNSAPDKSGLPSDRFSAERTGGSVSTLTIQRTQQEDSAVYLCASSLRPSGSTDTQYFGPGTRLTVL.

This rearrangement joins TRBV9 to TRBJ2-1, with TRBD2 matching over 11 bases. Trimming removed 0 bases from V and 4 bases from J; junction bases left unmatched: 3. This CDR3 spans 16 amino acids. Germline CDR1 and CDR2: SGDLS and YYNGEE. CDR3: CASSVASGRSYNEQFF. In DNA, the CDR3 is TGTGCCAGCAGCGTAGCTAGCGGGAGGTCATACAATGAGCAGTTCTTC.

This CDR3 is CASSPYSGEQYF. CDR3 bases: TGTGCCAGCAGCCCCTACTCGGGCGAGCAGTACTTC. The V call is TRBV14, the J call TRBJ2-7; D remains ambiguous. Germline CDR1 reads SGHDN; CDR2 reads FVKESK. V lost 4 bases to trimming and J lost 6 bases, with 10 bases between them. The CDR3 spans 12 residues. The variable domain in full, with the rest retrieved from reference TRBV14 and TRBJ2-7, is EAGVTQFPSHSVIEKGQTVTLRCDPISGHDNLYWYRRVMGKEIKFLLHFVKESKQDESGMPNNRFLAERTGGTYSTLKVQPAELEDSGVYFCASSPYSGEQYFGPGTRLTVT.

V gene TRBV6-5 combines with J gene TRBJ2-3; 7 bases fit TRBD2. The V and J ends lost 0 bases and 7 bases, in that order; junction bases with no gene match: 10. Germline-derived CDR1 and CDR2 are MNHEY and SVGAGI. CDR3 length: 16 residues. CDR3 DNA sequence: TGTGCCAGCAGTTACTCGACTTCGGGGACTACAAATACGCAGTATTTT. This codes for CASSYSTSGTTNTQYF.

The gene calls are TRBV28 and TRBJ2-4; D possibly matches TRBD1 or TRBD2 (5 bases each). This CDR3 is 14 amino acids long. V was trimmed by 10 bases and J by 0 bases, leaving 13 bases between them. CDR1 is MDHEN and CDR2 is SYDVKM in the germline V gene. The CDR3 protein is CAIQGAIAKNIQYF. The CDR3 nucleotides are TGTGCCATTCAGGGAGCCATAGCCAAAAACATTCAGTACTTC.

The CDR3 reads CASSRGLAGTRTDTQYF. CDR3 sequence (DNA): TGTGCCAGCAGTCGGGGACTAGCGGGAACGCGCACAGATACGCAGTATTTT. The rearrangement joins TRBV2 to TRBJ2-3, with TRBD2 identical over 13 bases. The CDR3 spans 17 residues. J lost 1 base, V lost 5 bases, and 6 bases had no gene match. Germline assignment: CDR1 SNHLY and CDR2 FYNNEI.

The chain joins TRBV27 to TRBJ1-3, with 9 positions matching TRBD1. Germline V gene data show CDR1 as MNHEY and CDR2 as SMNVEV (reference sequence). V lost 6 bases, J lost 3 bases, and 6 bases stayed unmatched. This CDR3 spans 15 amino acids. In DNA form, the CDR3 reads TGTGCCAGCAGATTGACAGGGGGAGTTGGAAACACCATATATTTT. Translated: CASRLTGGVGNTIYF.

The chain links TRBV30 to TRBJ2-3; D is ambiguous. Germline values: CDR1 GTSNPN, CDR2 SVGIG (reference sequence). The CDR3 covers 11 residues. V lost 6 bases and J 6 bases, leaving 10 bases between the germline ends. The CDR3 DNA follows: TGTGCCTGCCAGTTCCCCGATACGCAGTATTTT. This encodes CACQFPDTQYF.

This clone appeared once. The J gene is TRBJ2-6, the V gene TRBV30; TRBD2 is a possible D gene (6 bases). Germline CDR1 is GTSNPN and CDR2 is SVGIG (reference sequence). The CDR3 has 18 amino acids. V shed 2 bases and J shed 2 bases, with 19 bases lying between them. CDR3 in DNA: TGTGCCTGGAGTACCGGTAGAGGGAGGCTTGCTGGGGCCAACGTCCTGACTTTC. It yields the protein CAWSTGRGRLAGANVLTF.

The V call is TRBV29-1, the J call TRBJ2-1, with a weak D call TRBD1 (5 bases). The CDR3 sequence is 12 residues long. Trimming pared 6 bases from V and 10 bases from J, leaving 16 bases between. Germline V CDR1 and CDR2: SQVTM, ANQGSEA. CDR3 nucleotides: TGCAGCGTCAATACCCCAGGGCGAGAGCAGTTCTTC. It encodes CSVNTPGREQFF.

The chain has TRBV5-1 and TRBJ2-3; weak D call: TRBD2 (6 bases). CDR3 length: 12 amino acids. The germline gives CDR1 SGHRS, CDR2 YFSETQ. V dropped 4 bases and J dropped 15 bases, with 18 bases sitting between them. In DNA, the CDR3 is TGCGCCAGCAGCCCCTCCGGGACTTTAGGATATTTT. This gives the protein CASSPSGTLGYF.

This clone was counted between two and nine times. V is TRBV25-1 and J is TRBJ2-3, with D tentatively TRBD2 (7 bases). The germline V and J ends were trimmed by 1 base and 3 bases, with 11 bases remaining between them. The CDR3 has 15 amino acids. Germline V gene sequence: CDR1 MGHDK, CDR2 SYGVNS. The CDR3, as DNA: TGTGCCAGCAGTGAATGGGGGGGCCAGACAGATACGCAGTATTTT. Amino acid sequence: CASSEWGGQTDTQYF.

V is TRBV5-1 and J is TRBJ2-1; D uncertain. Germline values: CDR1 SGHRS, CDR2 YFSETQ. V lost 5 bases, J lost 9 bases, and 9 bases lay in between. The CDR3 is made up of 11 amino acids. CDR3 amino acids: CASSSTGEQFF. In DNA, the CDR3 is TGCGCCAGCAGTTCCACGGGTGAGCAGTTCTTC. Together with reference TRBV5-1 and TRBJ2-1, the CDR3 gives the full variable domain: KAGVTQTPRYLIKTRGQQVTLSCSPISGHRSVSWYQQTPGQGLQFLFEYFSETQRNKGNFPGRFSGRQFSNSRSEMNVSTLELGDSALYLCASSSTGEQFFGPGTRLTVL.

The chain employs TRBV6-5 and TRBJ2-1; no definite D call. Per germline, CDR1 MNHEY and CDR2 SVGAGI. This CDR3 is built from 13 residues. V shed 5 bases and J shed 1 base, with 6 bases lying between them. The CDR3: CASSRASYNEQFF. In DNA, the CDR3 is TGTGCCAGCAGTCGGGCATCCTACAATGAGCAGTTCTTC.

This chain uses TRBV27 with TRBJ2-7; TRBD2 agrees at 9 bases. The germline V gene encodes CDR1 MNHEY and CDR2 SMNVEV (reference sequence). The CDR3 runs 15 residues. V was pared by 3 bases and J by 5 bases, with 8 bases of the junction left unmatched. This chain's CDR3 is CASSLRRGGRDEQYF. CDR3 DNA: TGTGCCAGCAGTTTGAGGCGGGGGGGCCGTGACGAGCAGTACTTC.

The gene calls are TRBV30 and TRBJ2-1, with 8 bases identical to TRBD2. The junction had 4 bases not matched to a gene; V was cut back by 3 bases and J by 6 bases. The CDR3 totals 13 residues. Germline V lookup: CDR1 GTSNPN, CDR2 SVGIG (reference sequence). CDR3 in amino acids: CAWRPAGVNEQFF. CDR3 DNA: TGTGCCTGGAGACCAGCGGGAGTCAATGAGCAGTTCTTC. Using reference TRBV30 and TRBJ2-1 for the parts outside the CDR3, the full variable domain is SQTIHQWPATLVQPVGSPLSLECTVEGTSNPNLYWYRQAAGRGLQLLFYSVGIGQISSEVPQNLSASRPQDRQFILSSKKLLLSDSGFYLCAWRPAGVNEQFFGPGTRLTVL.

This chain links TRBV9 with TRBJ2-5; D perhaps matches TRBD2 (5 bases). This CDR3 has 17 amino acids. V was shortened by 0 bases and J by 1 base, with 16 bases between the two germline ends. Germline V gene sequence: CDR1 SGDLS, CDR2 YYNGEE. The CDR3 reads CASSVATGLASQETQYF. CDR3 bases: TGTGCCAGCAGCGTAGCTACGGGTTTAGCGAGCCAAGAGACCCAGTACTTC.

Concerning this clone: The sample contains more than one DNA sequence encoding this CDR3. The J gene is TRBJ2-3, the V gene TRBV29-1; a weak D match, TRBD2 (5 bases). The CDR3 sequence is 12 residues long. V shed 6 bases and J shed 3 bases, with 10 bases lying between them. Germline assignment: CDR1 SQVTM and CDR2 ANQGSEA. CDR3 DNA sequence: TGCAGCGTGCTGACGGGGACAGATACGCAGTATTTT. Encoded protein: CSVLTGTDTQYF.

J is TRBJ2-7 and V is TRBV6-5, with D perhaps matching TRBD1 (5 bases). CDR3 length equals 13 residues. CDR1 and CDR2 from the germline V gene are MNHEY and SVGAGI. Trimming shortened V by 4 bases and J by 3 bases, and 10 bases separated the two germline ends. The CDR3 loop reads CASSSLGHYEQYF. Here the CDR3 DNA reads TGTGCCAGCAGTTCCCTAGGACACTACGAGCAGTACTTC.

In this sample, this clone turned up a few times. V usage is TRBV7-9 and J usage is TRBJ1-1; D gene ambiguous. The CDR3 covers 14 residues. Deletions cut 4 bases from V and 0 bases from J, with 9 bases between. The germline gives CDR1 SEHNR, CDR2 FQNEAQ (reference sequence). The CDR3 sequence is CASSSGSMNTEAFF. CDR3 bases: TGTGCCAGCAGCTCGGGATCCATGAACACTGAAGCTTTCTTT.

The chain uses TRBV29-1 and TRBJ2-7, with D perhaps TRBD2 (6 bases). The CDR3 is 15 residues long. Germline V gives CDR1 SQVTM, CDR2 ANQGSEA. The V and J ends lost 3 bases and 5 bases respectively, with 20 bases between them. In nucleotides, the CDR3 is TGCAGCGTTGACACTTGGGACTCCGGGTCCGACGAGCAGTACTTC. Amino acid sequence: CSVDTWDSGSDEQYF.

This clone turned up a few times. This chain connects TRBV7-2 to TRBJ2-1; 9 nucleotides agree with TRBD1. Germline V gives CDR1 SGHTA, CDR2 FQGNSA. The CDR3 is made up of 13 amino acids. Germline trimming cut 5 bases from V and 10 bases from J; bases unmatched to any gene: 6. CDR3 region: CASSTDRGGEQFF. The CDR3 DNA reads TGTGCCAGCAGCACGGACAGGGGCGGCGAGCAGTTCTTC. Full variable domain (rest looked up from reference TRBV7-2 and TRBJ2-1): GAGVSQSPSNKVTEKGKDVELRCDPISGHTALYWYRQSLGQGLEFLIYFQGNSAPDKSGLPSDRFSAERTGGSVSTLTIQRTQQEDSAVYLCASSTDRGGEQFFGPGTRLTVL.